Here is one T cell receptor beta chain with its context. Its antigen is currently unknown. Only in-frame clones appear in the TCRdb table, and some are missing; sequencing was by immunoSEQ multiplex PCR. The table includes under 25,000 clones, about 89% detected once. The trim removed 9 bases at V and 4 bases at J, leaving 12 bases unmatched. The CDR3 has 15 amino acids. Germline loops: CDR1 MNHNS, CDR2 SASEGT. Bone marrow aspirates were taken post-transplant, from the posterior iliac crest or another site. This record comes from a study of graft-versus-host responses after intestinal transplantation. Study-level results: Allograft graft-versus-host to host-versus-graft clonal ratios ran high in patients with graft-donor T cell macrochimerism. Early post-transplant HvG declines were associated with peak circulating GvH clone levels.

The gene calls are TRBV6-1 and TRBJ2-7; 10 positions agree with TRBD1. Sequences were derived from bone marrow, sampled around 120 days after transplant. The sequence came from a human patient who received an intestinal transplant, so some T cells may come from the graft donor. The CDR3 reads CASTGTGTGEYEQYF. CDR3 DNA sequence: TGTGCCAGTACAGGGACCGGGACAGGGGAATACGAGCAGTACTTC.